Shown below are 26 T cell receptor beta chains from a single sample sequenced in a study of shared clonotypes between healthy human individuals. Only in-frame clones appear in the TCRdb table, and some are missing; sequencing was by immunoSEQ multiplex PCR. The sample lists about 1 million clones; 75% to 80% were seen once. The sample comprised memory CD4+ T cells from PBMCs. The subset: CD45RA-negative fraction. These TCRs come from a young man in good health. Some clones in this sample may be carry-over from other donors' samples.

This sequence joins TRBV7-2 and TRBJ2-2; 13 bases match TRBD2. The CDR3 consists of 16 residues. Trimming cost V 4 bases and J 3 bases; bases outside gene matches: 2. Germline V gene data show CDR1 as SGHTA and CDR2 as FQGNSA. The CDR3 here is CASSSLAGGYTGELFF. Written as DNA, the CDR3 is TGTGCCAGCAGCTCACTAGCGGGAGGGTACACCGGGGAGCTGTTTTTT.

In regard to this clone: Additional DNA sequences in this sample encode the identical CDR3. The chain is built from TRBV18 and TRBJ2-1; 8 nucleotides match TRBD2. Looked up from germline, CDR1 is KGHSH and CDR2 is LQKENI. The V segment lost 1 base and the J segment 1 base; nucleotides outside the gene matches: 3. This CDR3 region has 16 residues. This CDR3 reads CASSPLTSGSYNEQFF. For the CDR3, the DNA is TGTGCCAGCTCACCACTTACTAGCGGATCCTACAATGAGCAGTTCTTC.

As to this clone: This specimen includes other DNA sequences encoding the same CDR3. V gene TRBV5-1 combines with J gene TRBJ2-5; D is possibly TRBD1 or TRBD2 (6 bases each). With 2 bases removed from V and 5 bases from J, the gap between germline ends came to 10 bases. Germline CDR1 reads SGHRS; CDR2 reads YFSETQ. The CDR3 loop spans 13 amino acids. Written as DNA, the CDR3 is TGCGCCAGCAGCTTAGGGGGGCGGGAGACCCAGTACTTC. This translates into CASSLGGRETQYF. Based on the CDR3 plus reference TRBV5-1 and TRBJ2-5, the full variable domain is KAGVTQTPRYLIKTRGQQVTLSCSPISGHRSVSWYQQTPGQGLQFLFEYFSETQRNKGNFPGRFSGRQFSNSRSEMNVSTLELGDSALYLCASSLGGRETQYFGPGTRLLVL.

This clone came up a few times. At one of its ends the junction is not consistent with the germline gene, which may arise from a read error. V is TRBV7-2 and J is TRBJ1-2; 7 nucleotides align to TRBD1. This CDR3 is built from 11 residues. Germline CDR1 SGHTA, CDR2 FQGNSA. The CDR3 DNA reads as TGTGCCAGCAGCTCGGGACAGACGCGAGCCTTC. It translates to CASSSGQTRAF.

CDR3 sequence (DNA): TGTGCCAGCAGCTGGCGTAGGACGGTGAACACTGAAGCTTTCTTT. Translation gives CASSWRRTVNTEAFF. The chain recombines TRBV5-6 with TRBJ1-1; D is uncertain. This CDR3 is 15 amino acids long. The V gene's germline CDR1 is SGHDT and CDR2 YYEEEE. V was cut by 3 bases and J by 0 bases, with 12 bases left in between. Full variable domain (rest looked up from reference TRBV5-6 and TRBJ1-1): DAGVTQSPTHLIKTRGQQVTLRCSPKSGHDTVSWYQQALGQGPQFIFQYYEEEERQRGNFPDRFSGHQFPNYSSELNVNALLLGDSALYLCASSWRRTVNTEAFFGQGTRLTVV.

The chain recombines TRBV28 with TRBJ1-2, with 7 bases that match TRBD1. Germline values: CDR1 MDHEN, CDR2 SYDVKM. This CDR3 spans 13 amino acids. V lost 3 bases, J lost 3 bases, and 1 base stayed unmatched. The chain's CDR3 is CASSFGTDYGYTF. The CDR3 nucleotides are TGTGCCAGCAGTTTTGGGACAGACTATGGCTACACCTTC.

The chain has TRBV19 and TRBJ1-1, with TRBD1 matching over 7 bases. The CDR3 length is 13 residues. Unmatched junction bases numbered 9, after V lost 9 bases and J lost 5 bases. Germline V gene data show CDR1 as LNHDA and CDR2 as SQIVND (reference sequence). CDR3 DNA sequence: TGTGCCAGCAAGAACAGGGGAATAACTGAAGCTTTCTTT. Encoded protein: CASKNRGITEAFF.

This clone has just a few counts. Additional DNA sequences in this sample encode the identical CDR3. The V call is TRBV5-1, the J call TRBJ2-1; 7 bases line up with TRBD1. V was clipped by 0 bases and J by 4 bases; unmatched bases: 1. This CDR3 region has 14 residues. Per the germline V gene, CDR1 is SGHRS and CDR2 is YFSETQ. For the CDR3, the DNA is TGCGCCAGCAGCTTGGGACAGGGATACAATGAGCAGTTCTTC. Translating gives CASSLGQGYNEQFF.

This chain links TRBV4-3 with TRBJ2-5, with D unresolved. Per the germline V gene, CDR1 is LGHNA and CDR2 is YSLEER. This CDR3 comprises 15 residues. With 0 bases removed from V and 5 bases from J, the gap between germline ends came to 13 bases. CDR3 DNA: TGCGCCAGCAGCCAAGATTTGCGGCTGGGGGAGACCCAGTACTTC. Amino acids: CASSQDLRLGETQYF.

The chain links TRBV9 to TRBJ2-3; 11 positions agree with TRBD2. Germline loops: CDR1 SGDLS, CDR2 YYNGEE. The ends lost 4 bases at V and 4 bases at J; junction bases unmatched: 8. CDR3 length: 16 residues. The CDR3 coding sequence is TGTGCCAGCAGCCCCATAGCGGGAGGGAGGTCAGATACGCAGTATTTT. It is translated as CASSPIAGGRSDTQYF. Complete variable domain (other parts from reference TRBV9 and TRBJ2-3): DSGVTQTPKHLITATGQRVTLRCSPRSGDLSVYWYQQSLDQGLQFLIQYYNGEERAKGNILERFSAQQFPDLHSELNLSSLELGDSALYFCASSPIAGGRSDTQYFGPGTRLTVL.

This clone was observed a single time. The rearrangement joins TRBV30 to TRBJ1-2; no definite D call. This CDR3 has 12 residues. Germline-derived CDR1 and CDR2 are GTSNPN and SVGIG (reference sequence). Trimming stripped 3 bases from V and 2 bases from J, with 7 bases between. The CDR3: CAWRGGNYGYTF. For the CDR3, the DNA is TGTGCCTGGAGGGGAGGGAACTATGGCTACACCTTC.

This chain connects TRBV5-4 to TRBJ2-7; 10 bases line up with TRBD1. In germline, CDR1 is SGHNT, CDR2 YYREEE (reference sequence). J lost 4 bases, V lost 4 bases, and 5 bases had no gene match. The CDR3 contains 14 residues. In nucleotides, the CDR3 is TGTGCCAGCAGCCACCGGGACAGGGGTTACGAGCAGTACTTC. The encoded protein is CASSHRDRGYEQYF.

Points on this clone: Other DNA sequences in this sample translate to the same CDR3. The V call is TRBV9, the J call TRBJ2-5, with D unresolved. Germline values: CDR1 SGDLS, CDR2 YYNGEE. This CDR3 is built from 13 residues. The V end lost 0 bases, the J end lost 3 bases, and 6 bases lay between the germline ends. DNA for the CDR3: TGTGCCAGCAGCGTAGGGGTGGAAGAGACCCAGTACTTC. This encodes CASSVGVEETQYF.

The chain recombines TRBV27 with TRBJ2-1; no firm D call. The CDR3 runs 14 residues. V was shortened by 0 bases and J by 5 bases, with 8 bases between the two germline ends. Germline V gene sequence: CDR1 MNHEY, CDR2 SMNVEV (reference sequence). CDR3 sequence: CASSLSRWDNEQFF. CDR3 nucleotides: TGTGCCAGCAGTTTATCCCGTTGGGACAATGAGCAGTTCTTC.

The chain recombines TRBV2 with TRBJ2-7; 8 positions match TRBD2. After removal of 1 base from V and 3 bases from J, the junction contained 5 bases not matched to a gene. The CDR3 sequence is 15 residues long. Germline V gene sequence: CDR1 SNHLY, CDR2 FYNNEI. The CDR3: CASSEGIAGFYEQYF. As DNA, the CDR3 is TGTGCCAGCAGTGAAGGTATAGCGGGATTCTACGAGCAGTACTTC.

The chain uses TRBV13 and TRBJ1-1; possible D gene TRBD1, 6 bases. CDR1 is PRHDT, CDR2 FYEKMQ, per germline (reference sequence). V lost 4 bases, J lost 1 base, and 10 bases lay in between. CDR3 length: 14 amino acids. The CDR3 here is CASSSRGENTEAFF. In DNA, the CDR3 is TGTGCCAGCAGCTCAAGGGGGGAGAACACTGAAGCTTTCTTT. Full variable domain (remainder filled in from reference TRBV13 and TRBJ1-1): AAGVIQSPRHLIKEKRETATLKCYPIPRHDTVYWYQQGPGQDPQFLISFYEKMQSDKGSIPDRFSAQQFSDYHSELNMSSLELGDSALYFCASSSRGENTEAFFGQGTRLTVV.

The V gene is TRBV19, the J gene TRBJ2-1; D call uncertain. Trimming stripped 8 bases from V and 10 bases from J, with 12 bases between. The CDR3 length is 11 residues. From germline, CDR1 is LNHDA and CDR2 SQIVND (reference sequence). As DNA, the CDR3 is TGTGCCAGTCAAGGACGTCGGGAGCAGTTCTTC. Its translation is CASQGRREQFF.

The rearrangement uses TRBV4-1 and TRBJ2-1, with TRBD2 matching over 8 bases. V was clipped by 0 bases and J by 6 bases; unmatched bases: 7. The V gene's germline CDR1 is MGHRA and CDR2 YSYEKL. The CDR3 is made up of 16 amino acids. CDR3 bases: TGCGCCAGCAGCCAAGAAGGACTAGCTGTTCGCAATGAGCAGTTCTTC. It encodes CASSQEGLAVRNEQFF.

The chain has TRBV4-1 and TRBJ2-7; tentative D call: TRBD2 (6 bases). The CDR3 totals 16 residues. Germline-derived CDR1 and CDR2 are MGHRA and YSYEKL. V lost 0 bases and J 6 bases, leaving 18 bases between the germline ends. CDR3 residues: CASSQDHVAAKGEQYF. In DNA form, the CDR3 reads TGCGCCAGCAGCCAAGATCACGTAGCGGCTAAAGGCGAGCAGTACTTC.

The chain couples TRBV7-2 to TRBJ2-1; D is ambiguous. Deletions cut 7 bases from V and 4 bases from J, with 11 bases between. This CDR3 has 13 residues. Germline loops: CDR1 SGHTA, CDR2 FQGNSA. CDR3: CASTPGVYNEQFF. CDR3 nucleotide sequence: TGTGCCAGCACCCCTGGGGTTTACAATGAGCAGTTCTTC.

The chain links TRBV19 to TRBJ2-1, with a weak D call TRBD1 (6 bases). With 2 bases removed from V and 8 bases from J, the gap between germline ends came to 10 bases. This CDR3 spans 13 amino acids. The germline CDR1 and CDR2 sequences are LNHDA and SQIVND (reference sequence). In nucleotides, the CDR3 is TGTGCCAGTAGTATAACCCCAGGGGATGAGCAGTTCTTC. Its translation is CASSITPGDEQFF.

The chain combines TRBV19 with TRBJ1-2; D gene unclear. CDR3 length: 12 residues. Trimming pared 3 bases from V and 7 bases from J, leaving 9 bases between. Per germline, CDR1 LNHDA and CDR2 SQIVND (reference sequence). Here the CDR3 reads CASSIPKAGYTF. CDR3 bases: TGTGCCAGTAGTATCCCAAAGGCTGGCTACACCTTC.

The chain is built from TRBV6-5 and TRBJ1-3; a possible D gene is TRBD1 (5 bases). There are 14 residues in the CDR3. Looked up from germline, CDR1 is MNHEY and CDR2 is SVGAGI. V shed 6 bases and J shed 2 bases, with 11 bases lying between them. CDR3 in DNA: TGTGCCAGCAGGGACATCCGGACTGGAAACACCATATATTTT. Its translation is CASRDIRTGNTIYF.

The chain couples TRBV28 to TRBJ2-5; 8 nucleotides match TRBD2. Germline V gene data show CDR1 as MDHEN and CDR2 as SYDVKM. This CDR3 contains 16 residues. Trimming removed 6 bases from V and 7 bases from J; junction bases left unmatched: 16. CDR3 in amino acids: CASSLWTGGPRATQYF. CDR3 sequence (DNA): TGTGCCAGCAGCCTTTGGACGGGAGGGCCTAGGGCGACCCAGTACTTC. Looking up the rest from reference TRBV28 and TRBJ2-5 gives the full variable domain: DVKVTQSSRYLVKRTGEKVFLECVQDMDHENMFWYRQDPGLGLRLIYFSYDVKMKEKGDIPEGYSVSREKKERFSLILESASTNQTSMYLCASSLWTGGPRATQYFGPGTRLLVL.

V is TRBV29-1 and J is TRBJ1-2, with 8 bases fitting TRBD1. CDR1 and CDR2 from the germline V gene are SQVTM and ANQGSEA. After removal of 6 bases from V and 3 bases from J, the junction contained 9 bases not matched to a gene. The CDR3 has 14 residues. The CDR3 sequence is CSVADRGGDYGYTF. The CDR3 DNA reads TGCAGCGTCGCCGACAGGGGAGGTGACTATGGCTACACCTTC. The whole variable domain, filled in from reference TRBV29-1 and TRBJ1-2, reads SAVISQKPSRDICQRGTSLTIQCQVDSQVTMMFWYRQQPGQSLTLIATANQGSEATYESGFVIDKFPISRPNLTFSTLTVSNMSPEDSSIYLCSVADRGGDYGYTFGSGTRLTVV.

This chain links TRBV5-1 with TRBJ2-7; D perhaps matches TRBD2 (5 bases). Germline V lookup: CDR1 SGHRS, CDR2 YFSETQ. V dropped 4 bases and J dropped 6 bases, with 14 bases sitting between them. The CDR3 length is 13 residues. CDR3 DNA sequence: TGCGCCAGCAGCCGTGTGGGAGACTTCGAGCAGTACTTC. It yields the protein CASSRVGDFEQYF.